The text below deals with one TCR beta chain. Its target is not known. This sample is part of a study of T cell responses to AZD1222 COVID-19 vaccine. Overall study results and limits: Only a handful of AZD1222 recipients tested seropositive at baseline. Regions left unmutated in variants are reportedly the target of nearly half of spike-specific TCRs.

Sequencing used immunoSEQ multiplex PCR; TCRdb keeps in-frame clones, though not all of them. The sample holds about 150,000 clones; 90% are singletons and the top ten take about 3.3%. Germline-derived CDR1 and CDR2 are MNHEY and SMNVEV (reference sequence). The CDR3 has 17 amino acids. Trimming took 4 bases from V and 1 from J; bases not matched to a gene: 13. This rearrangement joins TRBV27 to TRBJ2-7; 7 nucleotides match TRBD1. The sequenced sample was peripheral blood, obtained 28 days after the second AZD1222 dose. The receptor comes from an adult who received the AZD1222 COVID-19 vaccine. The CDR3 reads CASSYRVGGTTSYEQYF. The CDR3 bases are TGTGCCAGCAGTTATCGGGTAGGGGGCACTACTTCCTACGAGCAGTACTTC.